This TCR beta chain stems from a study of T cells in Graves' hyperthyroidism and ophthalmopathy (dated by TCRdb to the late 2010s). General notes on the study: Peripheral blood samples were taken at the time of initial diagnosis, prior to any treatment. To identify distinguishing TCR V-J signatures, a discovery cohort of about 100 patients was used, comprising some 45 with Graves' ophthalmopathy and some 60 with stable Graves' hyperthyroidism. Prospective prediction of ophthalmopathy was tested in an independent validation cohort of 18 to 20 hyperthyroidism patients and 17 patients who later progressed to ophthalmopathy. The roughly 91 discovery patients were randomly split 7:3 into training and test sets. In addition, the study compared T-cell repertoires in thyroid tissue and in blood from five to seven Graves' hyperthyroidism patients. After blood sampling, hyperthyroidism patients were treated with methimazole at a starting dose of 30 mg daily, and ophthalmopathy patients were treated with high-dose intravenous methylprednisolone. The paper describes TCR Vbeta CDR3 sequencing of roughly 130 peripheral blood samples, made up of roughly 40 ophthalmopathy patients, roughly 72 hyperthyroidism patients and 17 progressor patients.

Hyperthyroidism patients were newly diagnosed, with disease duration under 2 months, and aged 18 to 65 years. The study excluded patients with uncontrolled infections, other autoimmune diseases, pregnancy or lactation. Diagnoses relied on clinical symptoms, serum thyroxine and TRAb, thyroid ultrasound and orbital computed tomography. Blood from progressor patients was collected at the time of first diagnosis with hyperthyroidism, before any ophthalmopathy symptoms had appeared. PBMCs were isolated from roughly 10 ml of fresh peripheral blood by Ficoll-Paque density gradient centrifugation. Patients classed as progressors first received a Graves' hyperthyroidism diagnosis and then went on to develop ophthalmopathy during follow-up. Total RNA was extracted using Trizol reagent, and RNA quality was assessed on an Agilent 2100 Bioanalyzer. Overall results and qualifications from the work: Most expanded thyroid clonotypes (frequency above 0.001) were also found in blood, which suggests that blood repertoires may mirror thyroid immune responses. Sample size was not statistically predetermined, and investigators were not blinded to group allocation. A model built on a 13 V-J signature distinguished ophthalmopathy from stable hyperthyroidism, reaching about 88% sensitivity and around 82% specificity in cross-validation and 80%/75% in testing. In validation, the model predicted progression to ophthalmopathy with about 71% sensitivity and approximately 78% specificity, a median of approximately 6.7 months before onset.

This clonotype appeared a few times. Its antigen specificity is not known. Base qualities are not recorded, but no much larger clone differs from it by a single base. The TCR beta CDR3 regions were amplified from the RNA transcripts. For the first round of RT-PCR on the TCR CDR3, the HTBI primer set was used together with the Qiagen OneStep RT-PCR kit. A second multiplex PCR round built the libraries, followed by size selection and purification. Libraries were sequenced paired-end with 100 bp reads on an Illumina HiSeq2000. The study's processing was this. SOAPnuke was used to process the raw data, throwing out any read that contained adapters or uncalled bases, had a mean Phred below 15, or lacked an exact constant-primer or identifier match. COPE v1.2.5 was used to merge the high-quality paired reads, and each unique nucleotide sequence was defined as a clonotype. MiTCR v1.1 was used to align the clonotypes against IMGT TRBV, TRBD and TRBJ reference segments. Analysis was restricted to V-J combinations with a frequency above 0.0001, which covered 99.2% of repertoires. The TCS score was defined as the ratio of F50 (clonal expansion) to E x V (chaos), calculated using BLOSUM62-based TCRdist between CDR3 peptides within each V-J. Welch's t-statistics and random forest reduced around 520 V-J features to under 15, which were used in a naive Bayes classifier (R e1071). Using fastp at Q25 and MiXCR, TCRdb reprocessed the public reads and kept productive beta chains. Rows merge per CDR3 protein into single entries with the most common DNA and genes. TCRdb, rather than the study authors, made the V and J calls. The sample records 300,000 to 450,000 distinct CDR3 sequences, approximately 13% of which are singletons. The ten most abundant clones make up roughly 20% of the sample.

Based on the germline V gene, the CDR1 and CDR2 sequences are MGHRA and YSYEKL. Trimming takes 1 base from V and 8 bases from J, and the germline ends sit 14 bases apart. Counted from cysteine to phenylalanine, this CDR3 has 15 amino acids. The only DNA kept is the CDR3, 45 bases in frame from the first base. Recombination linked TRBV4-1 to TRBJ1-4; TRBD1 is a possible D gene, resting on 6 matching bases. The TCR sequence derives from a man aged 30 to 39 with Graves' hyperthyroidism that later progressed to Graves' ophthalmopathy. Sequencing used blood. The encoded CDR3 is CASSQGGGFNEKLFF. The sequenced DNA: TGCGCCAGCAGCCAAGGAGGGGGGTTTAACGAAAAACTGTTTTTT.